A selection of T cell receptor beta chains follows, all from one sample in a study of CD8 T cells in ankylosing spondylitis. TCRdb redid the calling of the 5' RACE reads with MiXCR, one entry per CDR3 protein. This table holds 250,000 to 400,000 distinct CDR3 sequences, around 10% found once. Sample: blood, either unsorted or a sorted T cell fraction (not recorded which). These receptors were collected from a female donor with ankylosing spondylitis or in good health (not recorded which). Each CDR3 is given with its conserved first and last residue. Fields, in order: CDR3 length, D gene, clone size, J gene, V gene, CDR3 DNA, CDR3 protein. A D gene is named only where the DNA matches it firmly. Some rows have no size entry. The others give once, few or many, or a class for an expanded clone.

cdr3_length: 15; d_call: .; clone_size: many; j_call: TRBJ2-5; v_call: TRBV5-1; cdr3_nt: TGCGCCAGCAGCTTTAACGGGGGAACCACCGAGACCCAGTACTTC; cdr3_aa: CASSFNGGTTETQYF
cdr3_length: 14; d_call: .; clone_size: .; j_call: TRBJ2-2; v_call: TRBV7-9; cdr3_nt: TGTGCCAGCAGCTGGATTTCGAACACCGGGGAGCTGTTTTTT; cdr3_aa: CASSWISNTGELFF
cdr3_length: 15; d_call: .; clone_size: many; j_call: TRBJ2-2; v_call: TRBV5-1; cdr3_nt: TGCGCCAGCAGCTTGGAACCCATTGACACCGGGGAGCTGTTTTTT; cdr3_aa: CASSLEPIDTGELFF
cdr3_length: 13; d_call: .; clone_size: many; j_call: TRBJ2-7; v_call: TRBV28; cdr3_nt: TGTGCCAGCAGCTTTGGGGTGGTTTTGGAGCAGTACTTC; cdr3_aa: CASSFGVVLEQYF
cdr3_length: 16; d_call: .; clone_size: .; j_call: TRBJ2-3; v_call: TRBV20-1; cdr3_nt: TGCAGTGCTAGAGGAGTTGACTTCGGGGGCACAGATACGCAGTATTTT; cdr3_aa: CSARGVDFGGTDTQYF
cdr3_length: 15; d_call: TRBD1; clone_size: .; j_call: TRBJ2-7; v_call: TRBV5-4; cdr3_nt: TGTGCCAGCAGCCGGGACAGCTTACTCTCCTACGAGCAGTACTTC; cdr3_aa: CASSRDSLLSYEQYF
cdr3_length: 12; d_call: TRBD1; clone_size: many; j_call: TRBJ2-7; v_call: TRBV18; cdr3_nt: TGTGCCAGCTCGCGGACAGGGGGCGAGCAGTACTTC; cdr3_aa: CASSRTGGEQYF
cdr3_length: 15; d_call: .; clone_size: many; j_call: TRBJ2-3; v_call: TRBV5-1; cdr3_nt: TGCGCCAGCAGCTTGGATTCAGGGAAGGCAGATACGCAGTATTTT; cdr3_aa: CASSLDSGKADTQYF
cdr3_length: 15; d_call: TRBD1; clone_size: many; j_call: TRBJ2-3; v_call: TRBV5-1; cdr3_nt: TGCGCCAGCAGCTTGGATACAGGGGGCAGCGATACGCAGTATTTT; cdr3_aa: CASSLDTGGSDTQYF
cdr3_length: 18; d_call: TRBD2; clone_size: .; j_call: TRBJ2-3; v_call: TRBV2; cdr3_nt: TGTGCCAGCAGTGGGCGGACTAGCGGGAGTTCCTTCCCAGATACGCAGTATTTT; cdr3_aa: CASSGRTSGSSFPDTQYF
cdr3_length: 14; d_call: .; clone_size: .; j_call: TRBJ2-1; v_call: TRBV20-1; cdr3_nt: TGCAGTGCGAGACGGCGGGACTCCTACAATGAGCAGTTCTTC; cdr3_aa: CSARRRDSYNEQFF
cdr3_length: 17; d_call: .; clone_size: many; j_call: TRBJ2-6; v_call: TRBV29-1; cdr3_nt: TGCAGCGTTGGACCGTCAGGGGCCGGAACTGGGGCCAACGTCCTGACTTTC; cdr3_aa: CSVGPSGAGTGANVLTF
cdr3_length: 13; d_call: .; clone_size: .; j_call: TRBJ2-1; v_call: TRBV20-1; cdr3_nt: TGCAGTGCCGATAGCGCCGCCTACAATGAGCAGTTCTTC; cdr3_aa: CSADSAAYNEQFF
cdr3_length: 12; d_call: .; clone_size: .; j_call: TRBJ2-2; v_call: TRBV12-3/TRBV12-4; cdr3_nt: TGTGCCGCAGGGGTCGGTACCGGGGAGCTGTTTTTT; cdr3_aa: CAAGVGTGELFF
cdr3_length: 14; d_call: .; clone_size: few; j_call: TRBJ1-2; v_call: TRBV5-1; cdr3_nt: TGCGCCAGCAGCTTAACCCACGGACCGCCTGGCTACACCTTC; cdr3_aa: CASSLTHGPPGYTF
cdr3_length: 14; d_call: .; clone_size: many; j_call: TRBJ2-7; v_call: TRBV12-3/TRBV12-4; cdr3_nt: TGTGCCAGCAGTTTACTGGCAGGGTACGACGAGCAGTACTTC; cdr3_aa: CASSLLAGYDEQYF
cdr3_length: 13; d_call: .; clone_size: many; j_call: TRBJ1-1; v_call: TRBV29-1; cdr3_nt: TGCAGCGTTGAAGATGGGGTGAACACTGAAGCTTTCTTT; cdr3_aa: CSVEDGVNTEAFF
cdr3_length: 17; d_call: .; clone_size: many; j_call: TRBJ1-4; v_call: TRBV3-1; cdr3_nt: TGTGCCAGCAGCCAAGATTTCCCCAGGACAAGTTATGAAAAACTGTTTTTT; cdr3_aa: CASSQDFPRTSYEKLFF
cdr3_length: 17; d_call: TRBD1; clone_size: .; j_call: TRBJ2-7; v_call: TRBV12-3/TRBV12-4; cdr3_nt: TGTGCCAGCAGCCCCCGGACAGGGGGCTCCGTCGGCTACGAGCAGTACTTC; cdr3_aa: CASSPRTGGSVGYEQYF
cdr3_length: 14; d_call: .; clone_size: many; j_call: TRBJ1-4; v_call: TRBV5-6; cdr3_nt: TGTGCCAGCAGCTTGGTGGTAACGGGTGAAAAACTGTTTTTT; cdr3_aa: CASSLVVTGEKLFF
cdr3_length: 17; d_call: TRBD1; clone_size: many; j_call: TRBJ1-2; v_call: TRBV7-9; cdr3_nt: TGTGCCAGCAGTTCACCGCCGGCGGACAGGGCAGGGTTCCGCTACACCTTC; cdr3_aa: CASSSPPADRAGFRYTF
cdr3_length: 14; d_call: TRBD2; clone_size: .; j_call: TRBJ2-3; v_call: TRBV7-2; cdr3_nt: TGTGCCAGTTTAGCGGGGGCTGCCACAGATACGCAGTATTTT; cdr3_aa: CASLAGAATDTQYF
cdr3_length: 15; d_call: .; clone_size: .; j_call: TRBJ1-2; v_call: TRBV5-1; cdr3_nt: TGCGCCAGCAGCCTCCGGGACGATCCTTCCTATGGCTACACCTTC; cdr3_aa: CASSLRDDPSYGYTF
cdr3_length: 15; d_call: .; clone_size: many; j_call: TRBJ1-1; v_call: TRBV5-1; cdr3_nt: TGCGCCAGCAGCTCCTGGGGCTCCGAGGGCACTGAAGCTTTCTTT; cdr3_aa: CASSSWGSEGTEAFF
cdr3_length: 16; d_call: TRBD2; clone_size: .; j_call: TRBJ2-3; v_call: TRBV7-6; cdr3_nt: TGTGCCAGCAGCTTAAATCAGCGGGGGAGCACAGATACGCAGTATTTT; cdr3_aa: CASSLNQRGSTDTQYF
cdr3_length: 15; d_call: TRBD1; clone_size: few; j_call: TRBJ2-1; v_call: TRBV5-1; cdr3_nt: TGCGCCAGCAGCTTGGGGACAGGGGAACGGAATGAGCAGTTCTTC; cdr3_aa: CASSLGTGERNEQFF
cdr3_length: 14; d_call: .; clone_size: .; j_call: TRBJ1-3; v_call: TRBV30; cdr3_nt: TGTGCCTGGAGTGTTAGGAATCCTGGAAACACCATATATTTT; cdr3_aa: CAWSVRNPGNTIYF
cdr3_length: 17; d_call: TRBD2; clone_size: .; j_call: TRBJ2-1; v_call: TRBV5-1; cdr3_nt: TGCGCCAGCAGCTATGGACTAGCGGGAGATAAGTACAATGAGCAGTTCTTC; cdr3_aa: CASSYGLAGDKYNEQFF
cdr3_length: 13; d_call: .; clone_size: many; j_call: TRBJ2-1; v_call: TRBV20-1; cdr3_nt: TGCAGTGCTAGTCGAACTAGAAGCAATGAGCAGTTCTTC; cdr3_aa: CSASRTRSNEQFF
cdr3_length: 16; d_call: TRBD1; clone_size: many; j_call: TRBJ1-5; v_call: TRBV28; cdr3_nt: TGTGCCAGCAGTCCAGGAGGGACAGGGGGGCCTCAGCCCCAGCATTTT; cdr3_aa: CASSPGGTGGPQPQHF
cdr3_length: 13; d_call: .; clone_size: many; j_call: TRBJ2-7; v_call: TRBV20-1; cdr3_nt: TGCAGTGCTAGCCGGCAGGGTCGCTACGAGCAGTACTTC; cdr3_aa: CSASRQGRYEQYF
cdr3_length: 13; d_call: .; clone_size: many; j_call: TRBJ2-7; v_call: TRBV20-1; cdr3_nt: TGCAGTGCCGCCTGGACGGAGGCCTACGAGCAGTACTTC; cdr3_aa: CSAAWTEAYEQYF
cdr3_length: 15; d_call: .; clone_size: many; j_call: TRBJ2-3; v_call: TRBV20-1; cdr3_nt: TGCAGTCACGGAGGGGTCGCTTCTGGCGCAGATACGCAGTATTTT; cdr3_aa: CSHGGVASGADTQYF
cdr3_length: 13; d_call: .; clone_size: many; j_call: TRBJ1-1; v_call: TRBV9; cdr3_nt: TGTGCCAGCAGCGCCGGGGGGAACACTGAAGCTTTCTTT; cdr3_aa: CASSAGGNTEAFF
cdr3_length: 14; d_call: .; clone_size: many; j_call: TRBJ2-7; v_call: TRBV28; cdr3_nt: TGTGCCAGCAGTTTAAACAGACAGGGAGGAGAGCAGTACTTC; cdr3_aa: CASSLNRQGGEQYF
cdr3_length: 15; d_call: .; clone_size: once; j_call: TRBJ1-2; v_call: TRBV2; cdr3_nt: TGTGCCAGCAGTGAAAGGGGCAGGGCTAACTATGGCTACACCTTC; cdr3_aa: CASSERGRANYGYTF
cdr3_length: 13; d_call: TRBD2; clone_size: many; j_call: TRBJ2-1; v_call: TRBV6-4; cdr3_nt: TGTGCCAGCAGTGAGGAACTAGCGGGAGGACAGTTCTTC; cdr3_aa: CASSEELAGGQFF
cdr3_length: 15; d_call: TRBD1; clone_size: .; j_call: TRBJ1-1; v_call: TRBV5-1; cdr3_nt: TGCGCCAGCAGCTCAAACAGGGGAGGGAACACTGAAGCTTTCTTT; cdr3_aa: CASSSNRGGNTEAFF
cdr3_length: 18; d_call: TRBD2; clone_size: .; j_call: TRBJ2-3; v_call: TRBV27; cdr3_nt: TGTGCCAGCAGTCCACGGCCGATGACTAGCGCATCCACAGATACGCAGTATTTT; cdr3_aa: CASSPRPMTSASTDTQYF
cdr3_length: 14; d_call: .; clone_size: few; j_call: TRBJ1-2; v_call: TRBV5-5; cdr3_nt: TGTGCCAGCAGCTTCAAAGCCGCTAACTATGGCTACACCTTC; cdr3_aa: CASSFKAANYGYTF